These T cell receptor beta chains were read from a single sample in a study of T cell clonotyping in hematopoietic cell transplantation. Sequenced by immunoSEQ multiplex PCR; TCRdb stores in-frame clones only, minus some. Among 9,000 to 13,000 clones listed, roughly nine tenths were seen once. The sample here was PBMCs, taken 100 days after allogeneic stem cell transplant. The receptors originated from a female patient over 55 who had an allogeneic stem cell transplant from an unrelated donor, so the T cells may come from the graft donor. Some clones in this sample may be carry-over from other donors' samples. CDR3s include the opening cysteine and the closing phenylalanine or tryptophan. The D gene is left open where the match is weak. Clone size is stated in some rows and not others, as once, few, many or a class when expanded.

TRBJ2-5 TRBV7-9 TRBD1 . CASSGTGGRGETQYF TGTGCCAGCAGTGGGACAGGGGGTAGAGGAGAGACCCAGTACTTC
TRBJ2-5 TRBV4-3 TRBD2 . CASSQQTSGETQYF TGCGCCAGCAGCCAACAGACTAGCGGGGAGACCCAGTACTTC
TRBJ2-7 TRBV6-6 . . CASSSPRVSYEQYF TGTGCCAGCAGTAGTCCTAGGGTGAGCTACGAGCAGTACTTC
TRBJ2-2 TRBV5-6 . . CASIRREDSGYTGELFF TGTGCCAGCATCAGAAGGGAAGACAGCGGTTACACCGGGGAGCTGTTTTTT
TRBJ2-3 TRBV27 . . CASRPLLATSTDTQYF TGTGCCAGCAGGCCGCTTCTAGCGACTAGCACAGATACGCAGTATTTT
TRBJ1-4 TRBV27 . . CASSYPPPNEKLFF TGTGCCAGCAGTTACCCTCCCCCGAATGAAAAACTGTTTTTT
TRBJ2-1 TRBV19 TRBD2 . CASSTGTSGYNEQFF TGTGCCAGTAGTACCGGGACTAGCGGTTACAATGAGCAGTTCTTC
TRBJ2-7 TRBV7-9 . . CASSSTRVGTYEQYF TGTGCCAGCAGCTCCACCCGCGTGGGAACCTACGAGCAGTACTTC
TRBJ2-3 TRBV27 TRBD1 . CASSLKGVNRGLATDTQYF TGTGCCAGCAGTTTAAAGGGGGTAAACAGGGGGCTTGCCACAGATACGCAGTATTTT
TRBJ2-7 TRBV10-2 . . CASSLQEPLYEQYF TGCGCCAGCAGCCTACAGGAGCCGCTTTACGAGCAGTACTTC
TRBJ2-2 TRBV19 . . CASLGYSGENTGELFF TGTGCCAGCCTTGGTTACTCGGGGGAGAACACCGGGGAGCTGTTTTTT
TRBJ2-1 TRBV7-9 . once CATPPESGIHEQFF TGTGCCACCCCCCCGGAGTCAGGGATACATGAGCAGTTCTTC
TRBJ2-7 TRBV6-5 . medium-sized CASSYSPGVYEQYF TGTGCCAGCAGTTACTCGCCGGGGGTCTACGAGCAGTACTTC
TRBJ1-2 TRBV21-1 . . CASSNKRDPRNYGYTF TGTGCCAGCAGCAATAAACGGGACCCGAGAAACTATGGCTACACCTTC
TRBJ2-1 TRBV5-1 . . CASSPLGGTYNEQFF TGCGCCAGCAGCCCCCTAGGGGGGACCTACAATGAGCAGTTCTTC
TRBJ1-1 TRBV15 . . CATSRIEVNTEAFF TGTGCCACCAGCAGGATAGAGGTTAACACTGAAGCTTTCTTT
TRBJ2-2 TRBV25-1 TRBD1 . CASSDWGGTGKNTGELFF TGTGCCAGCAGTGATTGGGGAGGGACAGGGAAGAACACCGGGGAGCTGTTTTTT
TRBJ1-5 TRBV4-1 . . CASSQGTGGSQPQHF TGCGCCAGCAGCCAAGGAACCGGAGGGAGTCAGCCCCAGCATTTT
TRBJ2-2 TRBV9 TRBD2 . CASSAAPGLAGGTGELFF TGTGCCAGCAGCGCTGCTCCGGGACTAGCGGGAGGTACCGGGGAGCTGTTTTTT
TRBJ1-5 TRBV28 . . CASSLTWAGYGQPQHF TGTGCCAGCAGTTTAACGTGGGCAGGTTACGGTCAGCCCCAGCATTTT
TRBJ2-3 TRBV27 TRBD2 once CASREVAGSTDTQYF TGTGCCAGCCGTGAGGTAGCGGGAAGCACAGATACGCAGTATTTT
TRBJ2-5 TRBV9 TRBD1 . CASSVEGTGWQETQYF TGTGCCAGCAGCGTAGAGGGGACAGGTTGGCAAGAGACCCAGTACTTC
TRBJ1-1 TRBV28 TRBD1 . CASSLTQGPAPNTEAFF TGTGCCAGCAGTTTAACACAGGGGCCAGCCCCGAACACTGAAGCTTTCTTT
TRBJ1-2 TRBV5-1 . . CASSEGAGRGYGYTF TGCGCCAGCAGCGAAGGGGCGGGGAGGGGCTATGGCTACACCTTC
TRBJ1-5 TRBV6-1 . once CASSEGNIQPQHF TGTGCCAGCAGTGAGGGGAATATTCAGCCCCAGCATTTT
TRBJ2-1 TRBV28 TRBD2 . CASSLYLAGANEQFF TGTGCCAGCAGTTTATACCTAGCGGGAGCCAATGAGCAGTTCTTC
TRBJ2-7 TRBV15 . . CATSRGYPSDYEQYF TGTGCCACCAGCAGAGGGTATCCTAGCGACTACGAGCAGTACTTC
TRBJ2-1 TRBV29-1 TRBD2 . CSVEDRGTSGINEQFF TGCAGCGTTGAAGATCGGGGGACTAGCGGAATAAATGAGCAGTTCTTC
TRBJ2-7 TRBV6-5 . . CASSILETGYYEQYF TGTGCCAGCAGTATCCTTGAGACAGGATACTACGAGCAGTACTTC
TRBJ2-5 TRBV21-1 . . CASSNISGGVQETQYF TGTGCCAGCAGCAATATCTCAGGGGGCGTTCAAGAGACCCAGTACTTC
TRBJ1-5 TRBV10-3 TRBD1 . CAISDSDRGYQPQHF TGTGCCATCAGTGATTCAGACAGGGGCTACCAGCCCCAGCATTTT
TRBJ1-5 TRBV5-6 TRBD1 . CASRTGGSNQPQHF TGTGCCAGCAGGACAGGGGGAAGCAATCAGCCCCAGCATTTT
TRBJ1-2 TRBV5-6 . . CASSPGQPYGYTF TGTGCCAGCAGCCCTGGACAGCCTTATGGCTACACCTTC
TRBJ2-3 TRBV25-1 . . CASSLSTDTQYF TGTGCCAGCAGTCTAAGCACAGATACGCAGTATTTT
TRBJ2-5 TRBV7-9 . . CASSLRTPGEKTQYF TGTGCCAGCAGCTTACGGACACCGGGGGAGAAGACCCAGTACTTC
TRBJ1-1 TRBV29-1 . . CSGERSGPGEAFF TGCAGCGGCGAAAGGTCGGGGCCCGGTGAAGCTTTCTTT
TRBJ1-2 TRBV9 . . CASSVGESAGYGYTF TGTGCCAGCAGCGTAGGAGAGTCCGCGGGCTATGGCTACACCTTC
TRBJ2-1 TRBV19 TRBD1 . CASTNGQGTYNEQFF TGTGCCAGTACCAACGGACAGGGGACCTACAATGAGCAGTTCTTC
TRBJ2-7 TRBV12-5 . . CASSWGRGYEQYF TGTGCTAGTTCTTGGGGTCGCGGGTACGAGCAGTACTTC
TRBJ2-2 TRBV29-1 TRBD1 . CSVSGLSGTVNTGELFF TGCAGCGTATCGGGGCTTTCCGGGACAGTCAACACCGGGGAGCTGTTTTTT
TRBJ2-2 TRBV7-9 . . CASSFWLSGTGELFF TGTGCCAGCAGCTTCTGGCTATCCGGAACCGGGGAGCTGTTTTTT
TRBJ1-1 TRBV28 . . CASRLGPIEAFF TGTGCCAGCAGGCTCGGGCCCATTGAAGCTTTCTTT
TRBJ2-7 TRBV27 . . CASSFRADGAEQYF TGTGCCAGCAGTTTTAGGGCAGACGGGGCCGAGCAGTACTTC
TRBJ2-3 TRBV27 . . CASIGAGGTDTQYF TGTGCCAGCATCGGGGCAGGGGGGACAGATACGCAGTATTTT
TRBJ2-1 TRBV9 . . CASSSAPGSEQFF TGTGCCAGCAGCTCGGCCCCCGGGTCTGAGCAGTTCTTC
TRBJ2-7 TRBV9 TRBD2 . CASSVGTSGSYEQYF TGTGCCAGCAGCGTGGGGACTAGCGGGAGTTACGAGCAGTACTTC
TRBJ2-7 TRBV27 TRBD1 once CASTGTATYEQYF TGTGCCAGCACCGGGACAGCTACTTACGAGCAGTACTTC
TRBJ2-7 TRBV11-2 TRBD1 . CASSFFRTGAGEQYF TGTGCCAGCAGCTTTTTTCGGACAGGGGCGGGGGAGCAGTACTTC
TRBJ2-5 TRBV5-1 TRBD2 . CASTLGGTSGIGRETQYF TGCGCCAGCACCCTTGGAGGGACTAGCGGGATAGGTAGAGAGACCCAGTACTTC
TRBJ2-7 TRBV7-9 TRBD2 . CASSLGLAGGEQYF TGTGCCAGCAGCTTAGGACTAGCGGGGGGCGAGCAGTACTTC
TRBJ1-2 TRBV9 . . CASSVDGGPNYGYTF TGTGCCAGCAGCGTAGATGGGGGGCCTAACTATGGCTACACCTTC
TRBJ2-7 TRBV2 . . CASSAVGSYEQYF TGTGCCAGCAGTGCGGTAGGTTCCTACGAGCAGTACTTC
TRBJ1-5 TRBV25-1 . . CASSLGAENQPQHF TGTGCCAGCAGTCTAGGGGCAGAAAATCAGCCCCAGCATTTT
TRBJ1-2 TRBV6-5 TRBD1 . CASSLGQGHGYTF TGTGCCAGCAGTTTGGGACAGGGGCATGGCTACACCTTC
TRBJ1-4 TRBV5-8 . . CASRSGLTNEKLFF TGTGCCAGCAGATCGGGCCTGACTAATGAAAAACTGTTTTTT